Listed here are 16 T cell receptor beta chains from one sample, sequenced in a study of T cells in localized non-small cell lung cancer (dated by TCRdb to the early 2020s). The library was produced with the immunoSEQ multiplex PCR assay. TCRdb obtained this table from immuneACCESS and retained in-frame rearrangements with V and J assigned. These tables miss some clones; where compared with another copy, unresolved V genes account for less than half of the shortfall, and the remainder is unexplained. The sample contains about 26,000 clones, around 85% of them found a single time. Roughly a tenth of the sample lies in the top ten. The source material was peripheral blood, sampled before any cancer treatment. The receptor source for this set is a man aged 35 to 69 with stage III squamous cell lung carcinoma.

The chain employs TRBV9 and TRBJ2-1, with 11 bases identical to TRBD2. The CDR3 has 16 amino acids. The ends lost 4 bases at V and 9 bases at J; junction bases unmatched: 12. Germline V gene lookup returns CDR1 SGDLS and CDR2 YYNGEE. The DNA of the CDR3 is TGTGCCAGCAGCCCCCTTGGTAGCGGGGGGGCCGGTGAGCAGTTCTTC. Translating it yields CASSPLGSGGAGEQFF.

This clone has more than one count but fewer than ten. The chain joins TRBV5-1 to TRBJ1-1; D may be TRBD1 (5 bases). Germline V CDR1 and CDR2: SGHRS, YFSETQ. The CDR3 runs 14 residues. Between the trimmed V and J ends, which lost 2 bases and 0 bases, there was a span of 8 bases. The CDR3 reads CASSLTGLNTEAFF. The DNA for the CDR3 is TGCGCCAGCAGCTTAACAGGACTGAACACTGAAGCTTTCTTT. Supplemented by reference TRBV5-1 and TRBJ1-1, the full variable domain reads KAGVTQTPRYLIKTRGQQVTLSCSPISGHRSVSWYQQTPGQGLQFLFEYFSETQRNKGNFPGRFSGRQFSNSRSEMNVSTLELGDSALYLCASSLTGLNTEAFFGQGTRLTVV.

The chain has TRBV6-5 and TRBJ1-6; the D is unclear. This CDR3 region has 12 residues. The V gene lost 8 bases and the J gene lost 6 bases, with 8 bases spanning the gap. Germline CDR1 reads MNHEY; CDR2 reads SVGAGI. CDR3 DNA: TGTGCCAGCGGGGTAGCTAATTCACCCCTCCACTTT. It translates to CASGVANSPLHF.

This sequence joins TRBV28 and TRBJ2-7; 7 bases are shared with TRBD2. The CDR3 has 14 residues. Germline values: CDR1 MDHEN, CDR2 SYDVKM. Unmatched junction bases numbered 4, after V lost 3 bases and J lost 2 bases. CDR3 nucleotides: TGTGCCAGCAGTTTGCTAGCGGTCCCCTACGAGCAGTACTTC. Its protein is CASSLLAVPYEQYF.

As concerns this clone: A much larger clone is a single base away; this may be a read error. Other DNA sequences in this sample translate to the same CDR3. The J gene is TRBJ1-1, the V gene TRBV6-1, with D possibly TRBD1 on 5 matching bases. V was cut by 8 bases and J by 5 bases, with 15 bases left in between. CDR1 MNHNS and CDR2 SASEGT come from the germline V gene. This CDR3 is built from 13 residues. CDR3 sequence (DNA): TGTGCCAGCTGGCAAGGGGCGTGGACTGAAGCTTTCTTT. It specifies CASWQGAWTEAFF.

This clone was picked up one time. The chain has TRBV28 and TRBJ1-5, with a weak D call TRBD1 (5 bases). Between the trimmed V and J ends, which lost 6 bases and 5 bases, there was a span of 11 bases. This CDR3 is built from 13 residues. From germline, CDR1 is MDHEN and CDR2 SYDVKM. CDR3 amino acids: CASSMGVDQPQHF. The DNA of the CDR3 is TGTGCCAGCAGCATGGGGGTCGATCAGCCCCAGCATTTT.

J is TRBJ1-1 and V is TRBV11-2, with 8 nucleotides matching TRBD1. Germline values: CDR1 SGHAT, CDR2 FQNNGV. V shed 5 bases and J 5 bases; nucleotides not matched to a gene: 10. The CDR3 extends over 15 amino acids. The CDR3 DNA is TGTGCCAGCAGCGGCGGGCCTCGACAGGGGACTGAAGCTTTCTTT. Amino acid sequence: CASSGGPRQGTEAFF.

On this clone: One end of the junction varies from germline; a read error may be responsible. The J gene is TRBJ1-1, the V gene TRBV10-1; D not certain. This CDR3 is built from 13 residues. Looked up from germline, CDR1 is WNHNN and CDR2 is SYGVQD (reference sequence). The CDR3, as DNA: TGCGCCAACAGTCCGGCTATGAACACTGAAGCTTTCTTT. Protein sequence: CANSPAMNTEAFF.

The chain carries TRBV7-8 and TRBJ1-5; a weak D match, TRBD1 (5 bases). The CDR3 has 15 residues. Germline V gene sequence: CDR1 SGHVS, CDR2 FQNEAQ. Deletions cut 5 bases from V and 3 bases from J, with 14 bases between. CDR3 DNA sequence: TGTGCCAGCAGCATTGGGGGGACTACCAATCAGCCCCAGCATTTT. Its protein is CASSIGGTTNQPQHF.

V and J are TRBV11-3 and TRBJ2-7; 7 nucleotides align to TRBD2. From germline, CDR1 is SGHNT and CDR2 YENEEA. With 1 base clipped from V and 3 bases from J, the junction kept 6 bases outside the gene matches. CDR3 length: 15 amino acids. CDR3 in DNA: TGTGCCAGCAGCTTAGCGGAGCGGGGAATCTACGAGCAGTACTTC. As protein: CASSLAERGIYEQYF.

In the case of this clone: As the CDR3 is not closed by the conserved phenylalanine or tryptophan, this likely results from a read error. The limits of the CDR3 on the DNA are not certain, so only TCRdb's listed CDR3 is given. The chain is built from TRBV4-1 and TRBJ2-7; the table's D call, TRBD1, has no DNA check behind it. The CDR3 numbers 11 amino acids, ends counted. CDR1 and CDR2 (germline): MGHRA, YSYEKL. The CDR3 loop reads CASSQGKVTGL.

This clone showed up just a few times. The chain joins TRBV6-5 to TRBJ1-2; D unresolved. V dropped 4 bases and J dropped 4 bases, with 13 bases sitting between them. This CDR3 is built from 14 residues. Germline V gives CDR1 MNHEY, CDR2 SVGAGI. The CDR3 DNA is TGTGCCAGCAGTTTGAACCCGGGCGGCTATGGCTACACCTTC. This gives the protein CASSLNPGGYGYTF.

This clone was counted a few times. J is TRBJ2-5 and V is TRBV4-1; TRBD2 matches at 7 bases. The germline V gene has CDR1 MGHRA and CDR2 YSYEKL. CDR3 size: 13 residues. The ends lost 4 bases at V and 4 bases at J; junction bases unmatched: 3. The CDR3 DNA is TGCGCCAGCAGCCGGGGAGGGGTAGAGACCCAGTACTTC. It yields the protein CASSRGGVETQYF.

V and J are TRBV9 and TRBJ2-2; TRBD2 is a possible D gene (7 bases). V was trimmed by 4 bases and J by 7 bases, leaving 11 bases between them. The germline CDR1 and CDR2 sequences are SGDLS and YYNGEE. This CDR3 comprises 13 residues. Here the CDR3 reads CASSLGGGGELFF. The DNA of the CDR3 is TGTGCCAGCAGCCTGGGAGGGGGCGGGGAGCTGTTTTTT.

This rearrangement joins TRBV21-1 to TRBJ1-2. TRBV21-1 is shown as a pseudogene. This CDR3 contains 9 residues. CDR3 protein: CASTPPGTF. Here the CDR3 DNA reads TGTGCCAGCACCCCTCCGGGCACCTTC.

This clone was seen a handful of times. This rearrangement joins TRBV7-2 to TRBJ2-3, with 9 bases identical to TRBD1. Germline CDR1 reads SGHTA; CDR2 reads FQGNSA. This CDR3 has 17 amino acids. V dropped 3 bases and J dropped 2; count of bases not matched to a gene: 9. DNA of the CDR3: TGTGCCAGCAGCTTGAATCCCGGGACAGGGTACACAGATACGCAGTATTTT. As protein: CASSLNPGTGYTDTQYF. Supplemented by reference TRBV7-2 and TRBJ2-3, the full variable domain reads GAGVSQSPSNKVTEKGKDVELRCDPISGHTALYWYRQSLGQGLEFLIYFQGNSAPDKSGLPSDRFSAERTGGSVSTLTIQRTQQEDSAVYLCASSLNPGTGYTDTQYFGPGTRLTVL.